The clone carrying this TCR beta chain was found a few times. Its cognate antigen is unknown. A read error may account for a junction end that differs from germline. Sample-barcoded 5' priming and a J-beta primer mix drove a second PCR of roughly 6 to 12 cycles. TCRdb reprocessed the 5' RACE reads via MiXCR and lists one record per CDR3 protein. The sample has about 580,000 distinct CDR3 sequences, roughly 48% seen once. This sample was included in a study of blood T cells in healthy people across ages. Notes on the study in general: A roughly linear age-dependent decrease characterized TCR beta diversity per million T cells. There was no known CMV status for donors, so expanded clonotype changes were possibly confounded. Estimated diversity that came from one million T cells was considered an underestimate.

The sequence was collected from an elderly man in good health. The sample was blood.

Here the CDR3 DNA reads TGTGCTAGCAGCTTAGTTTTGGCCGGGGAGACCCAGTACTTC. Encoded protein: CASSLVLAGETQYF. The J gene is TRBJ2-7, the V gene TRBV7-7; D call uncertain. TRBJ2-5 matches the DNA end more closely, so the J call is doubtful. CDR1 SSHAT and CDR2 FNYEAQ come from the germline V gene (reference sequence). The CDR3 extends over 14 amino acids.